This TCR beta chain is from a study of cytomegalovirus exposure and HLA in healthy donors. The PCR used 60 Vbeta and 13 Jbeta primers. This table comes from immunoSEQ multiplex PCR, and its TCRdb copy is limited to in-frame clones, with some not included. The data contain 100,000 to 120,000 clones, approximately 79% of them singletons. Trimming shortened V by 2 bases and J by 8 bases, and 15 bases separated the two germline ends. This CDR3 is 14 amino acids long. The V gene's germline CDR1 is MNHEY and CDR2 SMNVEV (reference sequence). Sequenced material: PBMCs. V is TRBV27 and J is TRBJ1-2; unclear D gene. The receptor comes from a man aged 25 to 40 in good health and CMV-seropositive. CDR3 DNA: TGTGCCAGCAGTTTACAGGACCCACGGAGGGGCTACACCTTC. This translates into CASSLQDPRRGYTF.